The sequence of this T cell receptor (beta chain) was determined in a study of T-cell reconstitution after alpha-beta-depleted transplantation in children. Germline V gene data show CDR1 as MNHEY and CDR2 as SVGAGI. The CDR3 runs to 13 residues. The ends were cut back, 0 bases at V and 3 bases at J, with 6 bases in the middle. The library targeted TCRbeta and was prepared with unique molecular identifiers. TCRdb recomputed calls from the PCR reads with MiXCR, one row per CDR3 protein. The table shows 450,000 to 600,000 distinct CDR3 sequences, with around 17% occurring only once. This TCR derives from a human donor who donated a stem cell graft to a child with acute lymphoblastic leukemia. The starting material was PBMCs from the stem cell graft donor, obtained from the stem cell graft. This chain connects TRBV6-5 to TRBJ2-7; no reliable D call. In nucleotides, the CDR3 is TGTGCCAGCAGTTACTCGCCGATCTACGAGCAGTACTTC. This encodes CASSYSPIYEQYF.